This T cell receptor (beta chain) was observed in a study of shared clonotypes between healthy human individuals. Study information: CD4 naive cells filled three plates per donor, CD4 memory three, CD8 naive two and CD8 memory one. Whole-study results and caveats: Although depth was large, rarefaction showed that sequencing of the sorted subsets was incomplete. Naive subsets usually exceeded memory subsets in estimated richness.

The CDR3 loop spans 15 amino acids. CDR1 is MNHEY and CDR2 is SVGAGI in the germline V gene. Between the trimmed V and J ends, which lost 5 bases and 1 base, there was a span of 13 bases. About this clone itself: As yet, its antigen is unknown.

Here immunoSEQ multiplex PCR was the method, and the copy in TCRdb shows in-frame clones only, minus some. Found here are a few million clones, approximately 90% of them singletons; the top ten hold over 0.12%. This receptor was taken from a man aged 18 to 29 in good health. The V call is TRBV6-5, the J call TRBJ2-3; possible D gene TRBD2, 6 bases. The specimen sequenced was naive CD4+ T cells sorted from blood. The subset was: CD45RA+ positively selected. For the CDR3, the DNA is TGTGCCAGCAGTCCATTGCGACTAGGCACAGATACGCAGTATTTT. It specifies CASSPLRLGTDTQYF.